The rows below give T cell receptor beta chains drawn from one sample of a study of blood T cell repertoires in COVID-19. The data were produced by immunoSEQ multiplex PCR, yet TCRdb's version contains in-frame clones alone and is incomplete. The sample consists of 95,000 to 150,000 clones, 88% of them appearing once. The specimen was peripheral blood. These receptor sequences come from a woman in her forties or fifties with active or convalescent COVID-19. CDR3s include the opening cysteine and the closing phenylalanine or tryptophan. D genes are given only for firm matches.

V: TRBV15; D: .; J: TRBJ2-7; CDR3: CATSRVSFGEQYF
V: TRBV9; D: TRBD1; J: TRBJ1-4; CDR3: CASSVATSGTGPNEKLFF
V: TRBV5-4; D: TRBD2; J: TRBJ2-1; CDR3: CASRLGGTRGQGEQFF
V: TRBV27; D: TRBD2; J: TRBJ2-7; CDR3: CASSFGRTAPTYEQYF
V: TRBV11-2; D: .; J: TRBJ1-1; CDR3: CASSLPVIAEAFF
V: TRBV15; D: TRBD2; J: TRBJ2-7; CDR3: CATSREGGGLGSYEQYF
V: TRBV19; D: TRBD1; J: TRBJ1-2; CDR3: CATTSLDRWNYGYTF
V: TRBV19; D: TRBD1; J: TRBJ1-1; CDR3: CASCRGRDRLEAFF
V: TRBV6-2/TRBV6-3; D: .; J: TRBJ2-1; CDR3: CASSPSRGGLHEQFF
V: TRBV5-1; D: TRBD1; J: TRBJ1-2; CDR3: CASSFGTAKYGYTF
V: TRBV18; D: TRBD2; J: TRBJ2-1; CDR3: CASSKPGLAVQSSYNEQFF
V: TRBV18; D: TRBD1; J: TRBJ1-2; CDR3: CASSPQSAGGWSGYTF
V: TRBV6-2/TRBV6-3; D: TRBD1; J: TRBJ2-2; CDR3: CASSPGRGRTGELFF
V: TRBV9; D: TRBD1; J: TRBJ1-6; CDR3: CASSPDRGFNSPLHF
V: TRBV27; D: .; J: TRBJ1-5; CDR3: CASSLSQGNQPQHF
V: TRBV4-3; D: TRBD1; J: TRBJ2-5; CDR3: CASSQDETGGETQYF
V: TRBV7-3; D: .; J: TRBJ2-7; CDR3: CASSRFTGTEQYF
V: TRBV4-3; D: .; J: TRBJ1-1; CDR3: CASSPGHFLTGTEAFF
V: TRBV4-1; D: TRBD1; J: TRBJ1-4; CDR3: CASSQDGGTGGEKLFF
V: TRBV7-2; D: TRBD2; J: TRBJ2-1; CDR3: CASSLAALAGDEQFF
V: TRBV5-1; D: .; J: TRBJ2-5; CDR3: CASSPVDSEETQYF
V: TRBV6-1; D: .; J: TRBJ2-5; CDR3: CASSEGVGGETQYF
V: TRBV18; D: TRBD1; J: TRBJ1-6; CDR3: CASSPYTTAGQGNSPLHF
V: TRBV5-5; D: TRBD1; J: TRBJ1-6; CDR3: CASSYGQGAGRNSPLHF
V: TRBV18; D: TRBD1; J: TRBJ2-5; CDR3: CASSRDRGTQETQYF
V: TRBV15; D: .; J: TRBJ1-4; CDR3: CATSRGLEKLFF
V: TRBV18; D: .; J: TRBJ1-2; CDR3: CASSPGQGGYGYTF
V: TRBV7-9; D: .; J: TRBJ2-7; CDR3: CASSPILSSYEQYF
V: TRBV24-1; D: .; J: TRBJ2-3; CDR3: CATSDPQGTSTDTQYF
V: TRBV6-5; D: .; J: TRBJ1-1; CDR3: CASSTGGMYTEAFF
V: TRBV19; D: TRBD2; J: TRBJ2-3; CDR3: CASSGPRAPLAGGSTDTQYF
V: TRBV5-4; D: TRBD2; J: TRBJ2-6; CDR3: CASSPGRASSGANVLTF
V: TRBV18; D: .; J: TRBJ2-5; CDR3: CASSPSPMLRAQETQYF
V: TRBV18; D: TRBD2; J: TRBJ2-2; CDR3: CASSSGLAGDITGELFF
V: TRBV6-5; D: TRBD1; J: TRBJ2-1; CDR3: CASTQWTGGNNEQFF
V: TRBV5-5; D: .; J: TRBJ2-7; CDR3: CASSRYSGATYEQYF
V: TRBV7-9; D: TRBD2; J: TRBJ2-2; CDR3: CASSYILAGDTGELFF
V: TRBV6-2/TRBV6-3; D: TRBD2; J: TRBJ2-7; CDR3: CASSSPAAGERYEQYF
V: TRBV7-9; D: TRBD1; J: TRBJ1-2; CDR3: CASSYTGGDYGYTF
V: TRBV27; D: TRBD2; J: TRBJ2-5; CDR3: CASSSLAGGETQYF
V: TRBV4-1; D: .; J: TRBJ2-3; CDR3: CASSLLGAADTQYF
V: TRBV30; D: .; J: TRBJ2-7; CDR3: CAGYTDVKQYF
V: TRBV9; D: TRBD1; J: TRBJ1-3; CDR3: CASSVAPTGTGNTIYF
V: TRBV7-8; D: TRBD1; J: TRBJ2-1; CDR3: CASSLNRGKVEQFF
V: TRBV15; D: .; J: TRBJ2-1; CDR3: CATSRDIWANEQFF
V: TRBV4-1; D: TRBD2; J: TRBJ2-1; CDR3: CASSQGSSGMGDEQFF
V: TRBV24-1; D: .; J: TRBJ2-5; CDR3: CATSDRDFQETQYF
V: TRBV5-5; D: TRBD1; J: TRBJ1-1; CDR3: CASSFSTGQGVLNTEAFF
V: TRBV5-1; D: .; J: TRBJ2-1; CDR3: CASSLQGRLNEQFF